This T cell receptor beta chain was obtained from a study of blood T cell repertoires in COVID-19. Study-level information: In each case, the material was cDNA or gDNA derived from T cells, B-cell-depleted T cells, or PBMCs.

Authors' methods: Amplified reference gene primers provided the basis for estimating nucleated cell counts. Clones were sequenced by immunoSEQ multiplex PCR, and TCRdb holds only the in-frame ones, with some missing. V and J calls and clone size are as listed in that table; D and trimming were resolved from the DNA. The table includes some 250,000 clones, 88% detected once. The junction had 8 bases not matched to a gene; V was cut back by 4 bases and J by 8 bases. There are 16 residues in the CDR3. Germline loops: CDR1 KGHDR, CDR2 SFDVKD. This rearrangement joins TRBV24-1 to TRBJ2-1; 12 nucleotides align to TRBD2. The source material was peripheral blood. The source of this sequence is a middle-aged woman who had recovered from COVID-19. The CDR3 DNA sequence: TGTGCCACCAGTGACCGGACTAGCGGGACGGGGCATGAGCAGTTCTTC. Its protein product is CATSDRTSGTGHEQFF.